These 4 T cell receptor beta chains originate from one sample sequenced in a study of shared clonotypes between healthy human individuals. The data were produced by immunoSEQ multiplex PCR, yet TCRdb's version contains in-frame clones alone and is incomplete. The table shows over a million clones, with 70% to 80% occurring only once. Sequenced input: memory CD4+ T cells from PBMCs. Subset meaning: CD45RA-negative fraction. These receptors all come from a man in his late teens or twenties in good health. Some clones in this sample may be carry-over from other donors' samples.

The chain recombines TRBV5-4 with TRBJ2-3; TRBD2 aligns across 10 bases. This CDR3 spans 17 amino acids. CDR1 is SGHNT and CDR2 is YYREEE in the germline V gene (reference sequence). Trimming removed 2 bases from V and 6 bases from J; junction bases left unmatched: 12. The CDR3 DNA reads as TGTGCCAGCAGCTTCGGGGGAGCGGGAGGGCCAGAGGATACGCAGTATTTT. Its translation: CASSFGGAGGPEDTQYF. The variable domain in full, completed from reference TRBV5-4 and TRBJ2-3, reads ETGVTQSPTHLIKTRGQQVTLRCSSQSGHNTVSWYQQALGQGPQFIFQYYREEENGRGNFPPRFSGLQFPNYSSELNVNALELDDSALYLCASSFGGAGGPEDTQYFGPGTRLTVL.

The chain links TRBV6-5 to TRBJ1-2, with 7 bases that match TRBD1. After removal of 3 bases from V and 7 bases from J, the junction contained 11 bases not matched to a gene. Per germline, CDR1 MNHEY and CDR2 SVGAGI. CDR3 size: 15 residues. CDR3 residues: CASSYTILDRRGYTF. CDR3 DNA: TGTGCCAGCAGTTATACCATCTTGGACAGGCGTGGCTACACCTTC.

CDR3: CASSTLRQETQYF. The CDR3 region has the DNA TGTGCCAGCAGCACACTTAGACAAGAGACCCAGTACTTC. The J gene is TRBJ2-5, the V gene TRBV7-7; no definite D call. The germline gives CDR1 SSHAT, CDR2 FNYEAQ (reference sequence). The CDR3 is 13 amino acids. V lost 5 bases to trimming and J lost 2 bases, with 9 bases between them. Looking up the rest from reference TRBV7-7 and TRBJ2-5 gives the full variable domain: GAGVSQSPRYKVTKRGQDVTLRCDPISSHATLYWYQQALGQGPEFLTYFNYEAQPDKSGLPSDRFSAERPEGSISTLTIQRTEQRDSAMYRCASSTLRQETQYFGPGTRLLVL.

The chain recombines TRBV6-1 with TRBJ2-2; unclear D gene. The CDR3 is 13 amino acids. Germline values: CDR1 MNHNS, CDR2 SASEGT. Trimming took off 0 bases at V and 5 bases at J, with 4 bases between the two ends. CDR3 sequence (DNA): TGTGCCAGCAGTGAAGCGAGGACCGGGGAGCTGTTTTTT. Translating gives CASSEARTGELFF.